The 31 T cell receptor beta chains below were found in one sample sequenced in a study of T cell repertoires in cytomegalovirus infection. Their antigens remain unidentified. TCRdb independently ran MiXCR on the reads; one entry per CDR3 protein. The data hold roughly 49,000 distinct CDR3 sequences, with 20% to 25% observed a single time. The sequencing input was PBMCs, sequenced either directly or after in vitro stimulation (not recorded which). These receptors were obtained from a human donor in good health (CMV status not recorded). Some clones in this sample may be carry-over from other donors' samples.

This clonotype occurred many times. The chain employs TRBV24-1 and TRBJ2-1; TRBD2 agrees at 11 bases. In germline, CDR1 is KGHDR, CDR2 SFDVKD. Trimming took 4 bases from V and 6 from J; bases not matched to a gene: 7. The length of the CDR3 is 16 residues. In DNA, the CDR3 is TGTGCCACCAGTGACTCCTCCGGGACTAGCGGCAATGAGCAGTTCTTC. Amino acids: CATSDSSGTSGNEQFF.

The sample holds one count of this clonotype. CDR3 in DNA: TGCAGTGCTGACGCCCGGGACAGGGAACAAGAGACCCAGTACTTC. Amino acids: CSADARDREQETQYF. This rearrangement joins TRBV20-1 to TRBJ2-5; 9 positions agree with TRBD1. This CDR3 comprises 15 residues. Trimming took 5 bases from V and 2 from J; bases not matched to a gene: 9. Per the germline V gene, CDR1 is DFQATT and CDR2 is SNEGSKA (reference sequence).

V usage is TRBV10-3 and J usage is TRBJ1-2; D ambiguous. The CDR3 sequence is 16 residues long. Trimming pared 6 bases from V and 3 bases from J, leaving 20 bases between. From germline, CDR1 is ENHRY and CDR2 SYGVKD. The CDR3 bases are TGTGCCATCAGCGAATCTAAGGGCGGGGAGTACTATGGCTACACCTTC. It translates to CAISESKGGEYYGYTF.

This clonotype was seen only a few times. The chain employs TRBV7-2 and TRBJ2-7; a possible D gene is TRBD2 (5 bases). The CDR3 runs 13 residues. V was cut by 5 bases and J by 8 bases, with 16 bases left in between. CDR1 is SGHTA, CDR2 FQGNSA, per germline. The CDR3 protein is CASSLEGARQQYF. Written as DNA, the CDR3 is TGTGCCAGCAGCCTAGAGGGAGCCCGGCAGCAGTACTTC.

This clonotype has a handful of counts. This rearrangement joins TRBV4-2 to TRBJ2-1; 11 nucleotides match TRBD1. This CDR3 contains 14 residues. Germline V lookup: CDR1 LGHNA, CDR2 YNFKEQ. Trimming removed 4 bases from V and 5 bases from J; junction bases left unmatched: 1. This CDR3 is CASSPDRGHNEQFF. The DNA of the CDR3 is TGTGCCAGCAGCCCGGACAGGGGGCACAATGAGCAGTTCTTC.

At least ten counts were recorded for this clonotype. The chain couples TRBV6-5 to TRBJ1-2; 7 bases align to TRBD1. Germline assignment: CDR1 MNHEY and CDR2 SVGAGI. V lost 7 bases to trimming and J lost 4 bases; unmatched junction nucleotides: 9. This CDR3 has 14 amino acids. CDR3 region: CASTRDSSGYGYTF. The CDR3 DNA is TGTGCCAGCACCCGGGACAGCTCGGGCTATGGCTACACCTTC.

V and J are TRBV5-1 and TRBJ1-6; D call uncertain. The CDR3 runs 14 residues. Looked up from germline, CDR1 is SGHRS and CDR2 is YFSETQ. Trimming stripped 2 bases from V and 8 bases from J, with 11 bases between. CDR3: CASSLVGGDSPLHF. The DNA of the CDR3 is TGCGCCAGCAGCTTAGTGGGCGGAGATTCACCCCTCCACTTT.

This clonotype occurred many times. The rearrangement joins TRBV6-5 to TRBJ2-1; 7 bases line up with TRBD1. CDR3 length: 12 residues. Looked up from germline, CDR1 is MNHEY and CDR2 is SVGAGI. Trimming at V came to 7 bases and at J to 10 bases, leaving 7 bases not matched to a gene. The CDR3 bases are TGTGCCAGCAACTTACAGGGGTACGAGCAGTTCTTC. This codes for CASNLQGYEQFF.

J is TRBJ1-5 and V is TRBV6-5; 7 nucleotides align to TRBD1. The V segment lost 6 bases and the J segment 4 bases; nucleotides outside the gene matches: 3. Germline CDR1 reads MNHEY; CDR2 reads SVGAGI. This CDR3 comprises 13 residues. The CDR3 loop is CASRNRGNQPQHF. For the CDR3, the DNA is TGTGCCAGCAGAAACAGGGGAAATCAGCCCCAGCATTTT.

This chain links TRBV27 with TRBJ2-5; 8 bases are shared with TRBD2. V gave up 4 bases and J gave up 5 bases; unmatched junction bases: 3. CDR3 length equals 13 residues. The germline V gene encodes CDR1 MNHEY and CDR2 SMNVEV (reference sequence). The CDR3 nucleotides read TGTGCCAGCAGTTACGGGGGGGGGGAGACCCAGTACTTC. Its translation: CASSYGGGETQYF.

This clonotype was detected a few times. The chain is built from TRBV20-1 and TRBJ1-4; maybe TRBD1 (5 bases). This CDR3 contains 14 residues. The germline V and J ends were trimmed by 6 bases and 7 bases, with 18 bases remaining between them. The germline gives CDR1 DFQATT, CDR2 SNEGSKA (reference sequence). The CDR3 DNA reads TGCAGTGCCCCGGAGGTAGGGGAAGGTGAAAAACTGTTTTTT. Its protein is CSAPEVGEGEKLFF.

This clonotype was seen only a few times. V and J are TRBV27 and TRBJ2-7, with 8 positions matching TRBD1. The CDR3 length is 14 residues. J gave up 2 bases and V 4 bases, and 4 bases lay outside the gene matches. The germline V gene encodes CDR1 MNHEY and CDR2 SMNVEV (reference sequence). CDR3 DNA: TGTGCCAGCAGTTACCGGGACAGGCCCTACGAGCAGTACTTC. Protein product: CASSYRDRPYEQYF.

CDR3 amino acids: CASKTARQETQYF. CDR3 in DNA: TGTGCCAGCAAAACCGCACGACAAGAGACCCAGTACTTC. This chain uses TRBV7-3 with TRBJ2-5; D gene ambiguous. V lost 7 bases to trimming and J lost 2 bases, with 11 bases between them. This CDR3 spans 13 amino acids. Germline V CDR1 and CDR2: SGHTA, FQGTGA.

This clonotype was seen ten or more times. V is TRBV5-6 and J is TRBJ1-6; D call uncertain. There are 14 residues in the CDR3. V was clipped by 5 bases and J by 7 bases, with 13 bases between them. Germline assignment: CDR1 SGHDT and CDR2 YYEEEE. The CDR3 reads CASRFRAPNSPLHF. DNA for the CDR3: TGTGCCAGCAGGTTCCGGGCCCCAAATTCACCCCTCCACTTT.

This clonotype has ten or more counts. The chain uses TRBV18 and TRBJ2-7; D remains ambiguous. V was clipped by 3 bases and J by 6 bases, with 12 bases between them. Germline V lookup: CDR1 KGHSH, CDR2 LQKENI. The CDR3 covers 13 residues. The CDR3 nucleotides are TGTGCCAGCTCACCTCTTAACCCGGGCGAGCAGTACTTC. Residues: CASSPLNPGEQYF. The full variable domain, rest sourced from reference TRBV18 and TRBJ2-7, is NAGVMQNPRHLVRRRGQEARLRCSPMKGHSHVYWYRQLPEEGLKFMVYLQKENIIDESGMPKERFSAEFPKEGPSILRIQQVVRGDSAAYFCASSPLNPGEQYFGPGTRLTVT.

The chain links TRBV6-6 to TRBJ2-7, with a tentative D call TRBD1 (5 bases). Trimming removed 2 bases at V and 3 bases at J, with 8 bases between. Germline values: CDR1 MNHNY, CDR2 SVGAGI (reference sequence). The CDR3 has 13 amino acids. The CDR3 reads CASSYTQGYEQYF. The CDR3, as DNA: TGTGCCAGCAGTTACACCCAGGGCTACGAGCAGTACTTC.

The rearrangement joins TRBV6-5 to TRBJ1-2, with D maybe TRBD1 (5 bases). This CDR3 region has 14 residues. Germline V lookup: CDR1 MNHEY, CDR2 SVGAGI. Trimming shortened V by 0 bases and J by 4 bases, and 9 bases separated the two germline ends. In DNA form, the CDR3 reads TGTGCCAGCAGTTACTCGTCAGGGAGCTATGGCTACACCTTC. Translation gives CASSYSSGSYGYTF.

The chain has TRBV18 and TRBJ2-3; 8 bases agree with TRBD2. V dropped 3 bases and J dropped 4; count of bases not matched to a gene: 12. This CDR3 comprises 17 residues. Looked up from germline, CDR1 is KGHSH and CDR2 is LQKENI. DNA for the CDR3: TGTGCCAGCTCACCCCCCATTTCCCTGCGGGAGGCAGATACGCAGTATTTT. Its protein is CASSPPISLREADTQYF.

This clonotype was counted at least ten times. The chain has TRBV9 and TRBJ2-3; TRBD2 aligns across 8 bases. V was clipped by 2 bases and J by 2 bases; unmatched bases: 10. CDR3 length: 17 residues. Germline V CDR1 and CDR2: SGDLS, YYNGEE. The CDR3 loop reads CASSVPLDGGDTDTQYF. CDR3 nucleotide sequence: TGTGCCAGCAGCGTCCCGTTGGACGGGGGGGACACAGATACGCAGTATTTT. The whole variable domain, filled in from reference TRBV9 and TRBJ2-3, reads DSGVTQTPKHLITATGQRVTLRCSPRSGDLSVYWYQQSLDQGLQFLIQYYNGEERAKGNILERFSAQQFPDLHSELNLSSLELGDSALYFCASSVPLDGGDTDTQYFGPGTRLTVL.

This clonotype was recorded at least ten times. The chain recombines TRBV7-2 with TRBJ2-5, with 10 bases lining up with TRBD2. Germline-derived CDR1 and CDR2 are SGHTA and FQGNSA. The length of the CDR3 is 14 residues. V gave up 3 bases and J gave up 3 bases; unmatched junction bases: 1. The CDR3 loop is CASSFGLAEETQYF. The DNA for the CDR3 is TGTGCCAGCAGCTTTGGACTAGCGGAAGAGACCCAGTACTTC.

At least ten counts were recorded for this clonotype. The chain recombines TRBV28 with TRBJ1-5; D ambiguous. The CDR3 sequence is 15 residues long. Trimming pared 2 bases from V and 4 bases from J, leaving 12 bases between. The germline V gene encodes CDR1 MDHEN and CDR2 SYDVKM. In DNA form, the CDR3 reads TGTGCCAGCAGTTTACCTAGGGTCGGGAATCAGCCCCAGCATTTT. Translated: CASSLPRVGNQPQHF.

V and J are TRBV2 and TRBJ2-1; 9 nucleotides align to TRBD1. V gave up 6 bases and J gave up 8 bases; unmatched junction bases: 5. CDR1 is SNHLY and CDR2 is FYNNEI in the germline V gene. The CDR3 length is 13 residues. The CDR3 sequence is CASRGTGIDEQFF. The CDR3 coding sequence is TGTGCCAGCAGGGGGACAGGGATCGATGAGCAGTTCTTC. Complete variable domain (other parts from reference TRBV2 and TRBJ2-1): EPEVTQTPSHQVTQMGQEVILRCVPISNHLYFYWYRQILGQKVEFLVSFYNNEISEKSEIFDDQFSVERPDGSNFTLKIRSTKLEDSAMYFCASRGTGIDEQFFGPGTRLTVL.

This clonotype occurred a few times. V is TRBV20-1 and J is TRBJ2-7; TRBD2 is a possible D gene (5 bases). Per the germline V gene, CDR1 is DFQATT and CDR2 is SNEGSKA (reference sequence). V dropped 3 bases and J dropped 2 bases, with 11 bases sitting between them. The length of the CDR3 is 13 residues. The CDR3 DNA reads TGCAGTGCTAGCCATAGCGTCACCTACGAGCAGTACTTC. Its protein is CSASHSVTYEQYF.

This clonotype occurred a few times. The chain's CDR3 is CASSSGLAGDYEQYF. CDR3 DNA: TGTGCCAGCAGCTCCGGACTAGCGGGAGACTACGAGCAGTACTTC. This chain connects TRBV3-1 to TRBJ2-7; 13 nucleotides match TRBD2. Losses at the gene ends were 5 bases for V and 3 bases for J; bases not matched to a gene: 4. The length of the CDR3 is 15 residues. Germline CDR1 and CDR2: LGHDT and YNNKEL (reference sequence).

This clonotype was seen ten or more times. CDR3 loop: CASSQVPAYQETQYF. In DNA, the CDR3 is TGTGCCAGCAGCCAAGTACCTGCGTACCAAGAGACCCAGTACTTC. This chain joins TRBV14 and TRBJ2-5; D is unclear. The CDR3 is 15 amino acids. The V end lost 1 base, the J end lost 0 bases, and 9 bases lay between the germline ends. Germline CDR1 reads SGHDN; CDR2 reads FVKESK.

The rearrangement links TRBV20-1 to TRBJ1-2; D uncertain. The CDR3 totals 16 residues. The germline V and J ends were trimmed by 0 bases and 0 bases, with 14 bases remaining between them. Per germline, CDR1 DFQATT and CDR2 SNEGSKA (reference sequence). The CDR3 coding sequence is TGCAGTGCTAGAGATTATAGGCACCCCGCTAACTATGGCTACACCTTC. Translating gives CSARDYRHPANYGYTF.

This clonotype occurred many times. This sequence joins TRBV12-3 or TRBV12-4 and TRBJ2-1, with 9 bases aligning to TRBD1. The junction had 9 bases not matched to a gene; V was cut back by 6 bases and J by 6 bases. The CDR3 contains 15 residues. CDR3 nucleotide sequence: TGTGCCAGCAGCCCTAGGGGGACAGGGCTCAATGAGCAGTTCTTC. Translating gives CASSPRGTGLNEQFF.

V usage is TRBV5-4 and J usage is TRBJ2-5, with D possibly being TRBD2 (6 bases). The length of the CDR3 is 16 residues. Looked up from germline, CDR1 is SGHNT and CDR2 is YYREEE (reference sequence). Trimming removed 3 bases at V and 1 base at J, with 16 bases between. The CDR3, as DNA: TGTGCCAGCAGCTCGACTGGGGCGGGAATCCAAGAGACCCAGTACTTC. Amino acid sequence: CASSSTGAGIQETQYF.

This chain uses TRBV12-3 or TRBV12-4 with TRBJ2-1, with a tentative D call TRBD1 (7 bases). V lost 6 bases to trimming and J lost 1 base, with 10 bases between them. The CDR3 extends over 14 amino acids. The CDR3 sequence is CASSAGGSYNEQFF. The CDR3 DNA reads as TGTGCCAGCAGCGCAGGGGGGTCCTACAATGAGCAGTTCTTC.

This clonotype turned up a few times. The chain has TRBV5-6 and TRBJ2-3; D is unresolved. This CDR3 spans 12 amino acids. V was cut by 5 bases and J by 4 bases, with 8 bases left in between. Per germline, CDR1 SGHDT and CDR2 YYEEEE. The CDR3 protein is CASSQTPDTQYF. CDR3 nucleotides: TGTGCCAGCAGTCAAACACCAGATACGCAGTATTTT.

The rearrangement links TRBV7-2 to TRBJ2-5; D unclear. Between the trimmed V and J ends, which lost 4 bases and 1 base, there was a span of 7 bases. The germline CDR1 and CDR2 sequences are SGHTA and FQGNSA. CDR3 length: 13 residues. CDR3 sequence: CASSYAFQETQYF. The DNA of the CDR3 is TGTGCCAGCAGCTACGCCTTCCAAGAGACCCAGTACTTC.